These 24 T cell receptor beta chains originate from one sample sequenced in a study of vaccination and CD4 T cells after COVID-19. These TCRs are of unknown antigen specificity. At the Johns Hopkins FTIC core, DNA taken from cultured CD4+ T cells was sequenced by way of the Oncomine TCR Beta short-read assay. TCRdb redid the calling of the PCR reads with MiXCR, one entry per CDR3 protein. The sample gives about 18,000 distinct CDR3 sequences, roughly 60% of which show up once; more than 6% is in the top ten. Treatment of the sample: roughly nine-day PBMC culture with coronavirus spike peptide pools or control peptides (ViraFEST assay). The input for sequencing was CD4+ T cells from blood, cultured in vitro, taken before SARS-CoV-2 vaccination. Receptors originate from a human donor who had recovered from COVID-19.

This rearrangement joins TRBV6-1 to TRBJ1-1; the D is unclear. The CDR3 is 15 amino acids. Trimming stripped 7 bases from V and 1 base from J, with 16 bases between. Per germline, CDR1 MNHNS and CDR2 SASEGT. CDR3 sequence (DNA): TGTGCCAGCAAGATCAATTTAAGGGCGAACACTGAAGCTTTCTTT. Its translation: CASKINLRANTEAFF.

This sequence joins TRBV7-2 and TRBJ1-2; 7 bases match TRBD1. Per germline, CDR1 SGHTA and CDR2 FQGNSA. J lost 4 bases, V lost 1 base, and 0 bases had no gene match. CDR3 size: 13 residues. This CDR3 reads CASSLGTGYGYTF. CDR3 coding DNA: TGTGCCAGCAGCTTAGGGACAGGCTATGGCTACACCTTC.

This clonotype appeared a single time. Its ends do not fully match the called genes, so a read error is possible. The J gene is TRBJ2-4, the V gene TRBV10-3; 7 bases align to TRBD2. In germline, CDR1 is ENHRY, CDR2 SYGVKD. CDR3 size: 14 residues. The CDR3 here is CAIREDREANIQYF. The CDR3 DNA reads TGTGCCATCCGTGAAGACCGGGAGGCAAACATTCAGTACTTC.

The rearrangement uses TRBV5-6 and TRBJ1-5; 10 bases line up with TRBD1. This CDR3 comprises 16 residues. Looked up from germline, CDR1 is SGHDT and CDR2 is YYEEEE. V gave up 6 bases and J gave up 3 bases; unmatched junction bases: 9. CDR3 sequence reads: CASTLYGTGDNQPQHF. CDR3 bases: TGTGCCAGCACCCTTTACGGGACAGGGGACAATCAGCCCCAGCATTTT. The variable domain in full, completed from reference TRBV5-6 and TRBJ1-5, reads DAGVTQSPTHLIKTRGQQVTLRCSPKSGHDTVSWYQQALGQGPQFIFQYYEEEERQRGNFPDRFSGHQFPNYSSELNVNALLLGDSALYLCASTLYGTGDNQPQHFGDGTRLSIL.

This chain links TRBV20-1 with TRBJ2-7; TRBD2 is a possible D gene (5 bases). The CDR3 runs to 13 residues. Germline V gives CDR1 DFQATT, CDR2 SNEGSKA (reference sequence). With 7 bases removed from V and 2 bases from J, the gap between germline ends came to 15 bases. The CDR3 loop reads CSVTRGRTYEQYF. The CDR3 nucleotides are TGCAGTGTTACTCGGGGTAGGACCTACGAGCAGTACTTC.

V usage is TRBV6-4 and J usage is TRBJ2-4; 12 bases match TRBD2. The ends lost 6 bases at V and 9 bases at J; junction bases unmatched: 12. There are 16 residues in the CDR3. Germline V gene lookup returns CDR1 MRHNA and CDR2 SNTAGT. CDR3 nucleotides: TGTGCCAGCAGGGGACCTAGCGGGAGGGCCCATCCCATTCAGTACTTC. Its protein product is CASRGPSGRAHPIQYF.

The V call is TRBV24-1, the J call TRBJ1-1; D remains ambiguous. With 0 bases removed from V and 10 bases from J, the gap between germline ends came to 8 bases. The length of the CDR3 is 12 residues. Germline V gene data show CDR1 as KGHDR and CDR2 as SFDVKD. The CDR3 sequence is CATSDLDKGAFF. DNA for the CDR3: TGTGCCACCAGTGATTTGGACAAGGGAGCTTTCTTT.

The genes are TRBV5-4 and TRBJ2-5; 10 positions agree with TRBD1. V lost 2 bases to trimming and J lost 2 bases; unmatched junction nucleotides: 3. CDR3 length: 15 residues. Germline CDR1 SGHNT, CDR2 YYREEE (reference sequence). CDR3 residues: CASSFDRGLQETQYF. For the CDR3, the DNA is TGTGCCAGCAGCTTCGACAGGGGGCTACAAGAGACCCAGTACTTC.

The chain links TRBV4-1 to TRBJ2-3; D may be TRBD2 (6 bases). CDR1 and CDR2 from the germline V gene are MGHRA and YSYEKL. The CDR3 spans 16 residues. Trimming removed 6 bases from V and 1 base from J, with 17 bases in between. This CDR3 is CASSFLWGLGTDTQYF. The DNA of the CDR3 is TGCGCCAGCAGTTTCCTGTGGGGACTTGGCACAGATACGCAGTATTTT.

The rearrangement links TRBV20-1 to TRBJ2-5, with 8 bases that match TRBD2. The CDR3 loop spans 19 amino acids. Looked up from germline, CDR1 is DFQATT and CDR2 is SNEGSKA (reference sequence). With 0 bases clipped from V and 0 bases from J, the junction kept 15 bases outside the gene matches. The CDR3, as DNA: TGCAGTGCTAGAGATTGGGGGGTTTCGGCGGGAGGCCACCAAGAGACCCAGTACTTC. As protein: CSARDWGVSAGGHQETQYF.

CDR3 nucleotide sequence: TGTGCCAGCAGTTTATCGGGACAGGGACGCAATCAGCCCCAGCATTTT. Amino acid sequence: CASSLSGQGRNQPQHF. The chain couples TRBV28 to TRBJ1-5; the match to TRBD1 covers 9 bases. The CDR3 covers 16 residues. Germline assignment: CDR1 MDHEN and CDR2 SYDVKM. After removal of 1 base from V and 2 bases from J, the junction contained 3 bases not matched to a gene.

This clonotype showed up just a few times. The V and J genes are TRBV7-2 and TRBJ2-3; no clear D. Germline V gene data show CDR1 as SGHTA and CDR2 as FQGNSA. The ends were cut back, 5 bases at V and 6 bases at J, with 6 bases in the middle. The CDR3 is made up of 11 amino acids. CDR3 DNA: TGTGCCAGCAGCGTATTGGATACGCAGTATTTT. Its translation: CASSVLDTQYF.

The chain carries TRBV6-1 and TRBJ2-5, with D perhaps TRBD1 or TRBD2 (5 bases each). Germline V gene lookup returns CDR1 MNHNS and CDR2 SASEGT. This CDR3 is 13 amino acids long. The V and J ends lost 7 bases and 2 bases respectively, with 11 bases between them. CDR3 amino acids: CASTPGLQETQYF. The CDR3 region has the DNA TGTGCCAGCACCCCGGGGCTACAAGAGACCCAGTACTTC.

This clonotype is deemed medium-sized. CDR3 DNA: TGCAGTGCTAGTGAGGGGGGACGGGGTCAGCCCCAGCATTTT. Translating gives CSASEGGRGQPQHF. The genes are TRBV20-1 and TRBJ1-5; D perhaps matches TRBD1 (6 bases). The V and J ends lost 3 bases and 6 bases respectively, with 15 bases between them. Germline assignment: CDR1 DFQATT and CDR2 SNEGSKA (reference sequence). This CDR3 contains 14 residues.

The rearrangement joins TRBV7-3 to TRBJ2-7; D remains ambiguous. CDR1 is SGHTA and CDR2 is FQGTGA in the germline V gene. V lost 9 bases to trimming and J lost 6 bases, with 12 bases between them. The CDR3 spans 11 residues. CDR3 DNA sequence: TGTGCCAGAAGAATCCCCCTCGAGCAGTACTTC. It is translated as CARRIPLEQYF.

The rearrangement links TRBV20-1 to TRBJ2-7; 11 nucleotides agree with TRBD1. With V trimmed by 6 bases and J by 3 bases, 7 bases remained unmatched. Looked up from germline, CDR1 is DFQATT and CDR2 is SNEGSKA (reference sequence). The CDR3 is 14 residues long. The CDR3 DNA follows: TGCAGTGCCGACGCCGGGACAGGGGGCTACGAGCAGTACTTC. Translating it yields CSADAGTGGYEQYF.

The chain couples TRBV10-2 to TRBJ2-5; D ambiguous. The V gene lost 5 bases and the J gene lost 5 bases, with 15 bases spanning the gap. There are 14 residues in the CDR3. Germline values: CDR1 WSHSY, CDR2 SAAADI. Written as DNA, the CDR3 is TGCGCCAGCAGTTCTGCCACCGCTTCGGAGACCCAGTACTTC. Translation: CASSSATASETQYF.

This clonotype was detected a few times. The chain employs TRBV15 and TRBJ1-5, with TRBD1 matching over 8 bases. CDR3 length equals 15 residues. Per the germline V gene, CDR1 is LNHNV and CDR2 is YYDKDF (reference sequence). V shed 4 bases and J 5 bases; nucleotides not matched to a gene: 7. The CDR3, as DNA: TGTGCCACCAGCAACGGACAGGGTTGGGATCAGCCCCAGCATTTT. It encodes CATSNGQGWDQPQHF.

A few counts support this clonotype. This chain connects TRBV15 to TRBJ2-2; a possible D gene is TRBD1 (6 bases). Germline assignment: CDR1 LNHNV and CDR2 YYDKDF (reference sequence). V was trimmed by 3 bases and J by 5 bases, leaving 10 bases between them. The CDR3 contains 14 residues. DNA of the CDR3: TGTGCCACCAGCAGTGTTACAGGGACCGGGGAGCTGTTTTTT. Amino acids: CATSSVTGTGELFF.

This clonotype showed up just a few times. This chain links TRBV6-1 with TRBJ1-5; no clear D. CDR1 and CDR2 (germline): MNHNS, SASEGT. With 8 bases removed from V and 0 bases from J, the gap between germline ends came to 8 bases. This CDR3 spans 13 amino acids. Here the CDR3 reads CASLGHSNQPQHF. CDR3 DNA: TGTGCCAGCCTGGGCCATAGCAATCAGCCCCAGCATTTT.

The chain is built from TRBV7-8 and TRBJ1-2, with D perhaps TRBD1 (6 bases). CDR1 and CDR2 from the germline V gene are SGHVS and FQNEAQ. CDR3 length: 16 residues. Trimming shortened V by 5 bases and J by 3 bases, and 19 bases separated the two germline ends. CDR3 sequence: CASSPGQWGDDYGYTF. The DNA of the CDR3 is TGTGCCAGCAGCCCAGGACAGTGGGGGGATGACTATGGCTACACCTTC.

The chain is built from TRBV5-4 and TRBJ1-5, with D unclear. This CDR3 comprises 16 residues. V lost 2 bases to trimming and J lost 0 bases, with 12 bases between them. Looked up from germline, CDR1 is SGHNT and CDR2 is YYREEE (reference sequence). The chain's CDR3 is CASSFGGSNSNQPQHF. In DNA form, the CDR3 reads TGTGCCAGCAGCTTCGGAGGGAGTAATAGCAATCAGCCCCAGCATTTT.

The rearrangement links TRBV28 to TRBJ1-1; tentatively, D is TRBD1 (5 bases). CDR3 length: 13 amino acids. Germline values: CDR1 MDHEN, CDR2 SYDVKM. V lost 7 bases and J lost 7, with 16 bases in between. CDR3 in amino acids: CASIGATSFEAFF. The CDR3 region has the DNA TGTGCCAGCATCGGGGCCACTTCTTTTGAAGCTTTCTTT.

This chain uses TRBV7-8 with TRBJ2-5, with 8 bases fitting TRBD2. This CDR3 spans 17 amino acids. Germline CDR1 and CDR2: SGHVS and FQNEAQ. The V segment lost 1 base and the J segment 0 bases; nucleotides outside the gene matches: 7. This CDR3 is CASSLEVSSGYQETQYF. For the CDR3, the DNA is TGTGCCAGCAGCTTAGAGGTGTCTAGCGGGTACCAAGAGACCCAGTACTTC.